These 4 T cell receptor beta chains came from one sample sequenced in a study of blood T cell repertoires in COVID-19 (TCRdb year 2020). Library generation was performed with the immunoSEQ multiplex PCR assay. Drawn from immuneACCESS, this table holds only the in-frame rearrangements with V and J called that TCRdb kept. Clones are partly lost; checked studies trace under half to an unresolved V gene and leave the rest unexplained. The sample data list hundreds of thousands of clones, and roughly 87% of these were observed just once. The ten largest clones capture around 3% of the sample. The sample consisted of peripheral blood. The origin of the receptors is a man aged 18 to 29 with active or convalescent COVID-19.

J is TRBJ2-7 and V is TRBV18; 13 bases line up with TRBD2. With V trimmed by 5 bases and J by 0 bases, 10 bases remained unmatched. Per germline, CDR1 KGHSH and CDR2 LQKENI. The CDR3 extends over 18 amino acids. CDR3 sequence reads: CASSALPGLAGTSYEQYF. In nucleotides, the CDR3 is TGTGCCAGCTCAGCTCTACCGGGACTAGCGGGAACCTCCTACGAGCAGTACTTC.

In its sample, this clone was seen once. The chain carries TRBV5-4 and TRBJ1-6; 7 positions agree with TRBD1. The CDR3 is made up of 16 amino acids. Germline V CDR1 and CDR2: SGHNT, YYREEE (reference sequence). The J segment lost 0 bases and the V segment lost 4 bases, leaving 4 bases of the junction unmatched. This CDR3 is CASSRDSSSYNSPLHF. The CDR3 DNA reads as TGTGCCAGCAGCCGGGACAGTAGCTCCTATAATTCACCCCTCCACTTT.

The chain carries TRBV11-2 and TRBJ2-5; 8 bases map to TRBD2. The ends lost 5 bases at V and 2 bases at J; junction bases unmatched: 7. The germline V gene encodes CDR1 SGHAT and CDR2 FQNNGV. CDR3 size: 15 residues. CDR3 residues: CASSLLSGAQETQYF. The DNA of the CDR3 is TGTGCCAGCAGCCTACTTAGCGGGGCACAAGAGACCCAGTACTTC.

In this sample, this clone turned up once. Within the sample, other DNA sequences also encode this same CDR3. This chain joins TRBV5-1 and TRBJ1-4, with 7 bases lining up with TRBD1. From germline, CDR1 is SGHRS and CDR2 YFSETQ. This CDR3 contains 14 residues. V dropped 2 bases and J dropped 7; count of bases not matched to a gene: 5. The CDR3: CASSFGQGGEKLFF. Here the CDR3 DNA reads TGCGCCAGCAGCTTTGGGCAGGGGGGTGAAAAACTGTTTTTT.